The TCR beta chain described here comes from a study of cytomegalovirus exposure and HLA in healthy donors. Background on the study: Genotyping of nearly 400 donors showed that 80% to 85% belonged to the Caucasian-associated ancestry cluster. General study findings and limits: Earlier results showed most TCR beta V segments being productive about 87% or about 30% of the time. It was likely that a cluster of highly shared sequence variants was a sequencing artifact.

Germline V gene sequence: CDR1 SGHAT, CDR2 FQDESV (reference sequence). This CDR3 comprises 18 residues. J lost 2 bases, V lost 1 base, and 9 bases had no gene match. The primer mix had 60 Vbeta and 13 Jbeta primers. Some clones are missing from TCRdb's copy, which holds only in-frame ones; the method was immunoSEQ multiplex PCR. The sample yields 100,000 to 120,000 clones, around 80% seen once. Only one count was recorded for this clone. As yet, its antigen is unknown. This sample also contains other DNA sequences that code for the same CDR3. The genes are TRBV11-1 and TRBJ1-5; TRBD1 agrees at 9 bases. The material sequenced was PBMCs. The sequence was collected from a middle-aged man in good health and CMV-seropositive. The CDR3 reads CASSLGVGQGLGNQPQHF. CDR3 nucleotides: TGTGCCAGCAGCTTAGGTGTTGGACAGGGGCTCGGCAATCAGCCCCAGCATTTT.